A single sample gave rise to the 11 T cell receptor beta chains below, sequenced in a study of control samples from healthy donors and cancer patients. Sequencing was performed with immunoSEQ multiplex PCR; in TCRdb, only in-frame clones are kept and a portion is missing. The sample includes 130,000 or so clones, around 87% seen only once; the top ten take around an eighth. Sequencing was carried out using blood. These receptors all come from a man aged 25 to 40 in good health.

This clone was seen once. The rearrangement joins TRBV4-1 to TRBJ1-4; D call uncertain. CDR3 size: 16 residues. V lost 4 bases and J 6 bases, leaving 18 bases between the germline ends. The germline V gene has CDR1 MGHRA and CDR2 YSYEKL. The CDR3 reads CASSLPVGVGYEKLFF. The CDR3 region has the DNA TGCGCCAGCAGCCTCCCGGTTGGGGTGGGGTATGAAAAACTGTTTTTT.

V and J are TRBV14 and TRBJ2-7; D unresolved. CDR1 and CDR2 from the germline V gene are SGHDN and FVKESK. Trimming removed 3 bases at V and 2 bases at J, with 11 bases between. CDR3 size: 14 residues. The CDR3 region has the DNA TGTGCCAGCAGCCACCTGATGGTCCCCTACGAGCAGTACTTC. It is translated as CASSHLMVPYEQYF.

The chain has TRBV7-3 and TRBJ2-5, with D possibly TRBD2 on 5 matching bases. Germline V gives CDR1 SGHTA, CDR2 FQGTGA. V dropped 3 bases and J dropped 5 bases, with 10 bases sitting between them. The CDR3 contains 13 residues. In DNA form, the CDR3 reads TGTGCCAGCAGCTTCGGAGGTCGGGAGACCCAGTACTTC. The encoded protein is CASSFGGRETQYF.

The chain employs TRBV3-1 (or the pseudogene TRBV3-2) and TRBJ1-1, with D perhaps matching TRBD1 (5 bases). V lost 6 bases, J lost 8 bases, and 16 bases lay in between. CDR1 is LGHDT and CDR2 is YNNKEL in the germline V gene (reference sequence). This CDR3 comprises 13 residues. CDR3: CASRGGSWGEAFF. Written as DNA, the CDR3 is TGTGCCAGCAGGGGGGGAAGTTGGGGAGAAGCTTTCTTT.

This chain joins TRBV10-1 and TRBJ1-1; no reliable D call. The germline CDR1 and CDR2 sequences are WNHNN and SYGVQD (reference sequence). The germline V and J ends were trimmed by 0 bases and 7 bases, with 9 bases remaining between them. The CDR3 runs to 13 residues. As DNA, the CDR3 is TGCGCCAGCAGTGAGTCGCAGACGTATGAAGCTTTCTTT. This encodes CASSESQTYEAFF.

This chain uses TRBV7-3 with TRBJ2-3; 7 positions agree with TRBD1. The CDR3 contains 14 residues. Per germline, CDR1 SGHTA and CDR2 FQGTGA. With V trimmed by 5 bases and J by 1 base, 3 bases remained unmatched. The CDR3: CASSPQGGTDTQYF. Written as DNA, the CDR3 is TGTGCCAGCAGCCCCCAGGGGGGCACAGATACGCAGTATTTT.

The DNA for the CDR3 is TGTGCCAGCTCTCCTGCGACAGGGACCGAGCAGTACGTC. Residues: CASSPATGTEQYV. The V call is TRBV18, the J call TRBJ2-7; 7 nucleotides line up with TRBD1. Germline V gene data show CDR1 as KGHSH and CDR2 as LQKENI. Trimming removed 6 bases from V and 6 bases from J; junction bases left unmatched: 8. The CDR3 has 13 amino acids.

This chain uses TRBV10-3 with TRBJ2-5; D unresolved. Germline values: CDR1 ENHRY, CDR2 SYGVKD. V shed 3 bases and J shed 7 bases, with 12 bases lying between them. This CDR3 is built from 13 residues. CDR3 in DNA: TGTGCCATCAGTGATCCAGTTTTGGTGACCCAGTACTTC. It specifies CAISDPVLVTQYF.

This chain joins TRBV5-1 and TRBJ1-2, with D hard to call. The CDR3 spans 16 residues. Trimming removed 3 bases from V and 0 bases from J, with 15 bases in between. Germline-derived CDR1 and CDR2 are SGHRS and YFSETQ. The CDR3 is CASSSPGQRTNYGYTF. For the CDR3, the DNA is TGCGCCAGCAGCTCCCCTGGGCAGAGGACTAACTATGGCTACACCTTC.

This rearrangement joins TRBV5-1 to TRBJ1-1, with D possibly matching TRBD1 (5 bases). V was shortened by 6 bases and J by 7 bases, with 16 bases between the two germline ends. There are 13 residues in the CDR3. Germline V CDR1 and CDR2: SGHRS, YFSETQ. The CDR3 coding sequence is TGCGCCAGCATGGGGCTTCTCGGAGGTGAAGCTTTCTTT. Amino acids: CASMGLLGGEAFF.

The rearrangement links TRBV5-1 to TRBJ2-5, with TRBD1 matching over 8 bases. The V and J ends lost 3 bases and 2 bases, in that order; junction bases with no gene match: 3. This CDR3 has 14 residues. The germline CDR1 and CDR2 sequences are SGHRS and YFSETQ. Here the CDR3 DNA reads TGCGCCAGCAGCTGGGGACAGGATCAAGAGACCCAGTACTTC. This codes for CASSWGQDQETQYF. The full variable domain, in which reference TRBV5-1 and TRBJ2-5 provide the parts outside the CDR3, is KAGVTQTPRYLIKTRGQQVTLSCSPISGHRSVSWYQQTPGQGLQFLFEYFSETQRNKGNFPGRFSGRQFSNSRSEMNVSTLELGDSALYLCASSWGQDQETQYFGPGTRLLVL.